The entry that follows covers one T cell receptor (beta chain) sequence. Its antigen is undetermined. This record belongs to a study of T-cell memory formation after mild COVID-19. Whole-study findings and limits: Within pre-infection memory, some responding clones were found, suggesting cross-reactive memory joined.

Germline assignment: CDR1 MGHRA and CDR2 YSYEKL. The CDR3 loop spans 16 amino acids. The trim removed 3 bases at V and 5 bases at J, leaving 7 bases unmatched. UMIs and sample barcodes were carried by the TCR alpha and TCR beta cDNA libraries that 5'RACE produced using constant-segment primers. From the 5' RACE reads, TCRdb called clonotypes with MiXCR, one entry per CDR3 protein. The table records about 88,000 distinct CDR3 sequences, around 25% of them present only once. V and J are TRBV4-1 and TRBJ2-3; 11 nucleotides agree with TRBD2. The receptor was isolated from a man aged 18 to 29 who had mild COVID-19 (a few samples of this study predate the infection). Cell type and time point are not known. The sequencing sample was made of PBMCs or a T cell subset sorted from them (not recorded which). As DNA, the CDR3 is TGCGCCAGCAGCCATCAGACTAGCGGGGAGGGAGATACGCAGTATTTT. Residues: CASSHQTSGEGDTQYF.